This T cell receptor (beta chain) appears in the sequencing data of a study of CD8 T cells in Susac syndrome. Healthy donors constituted the control group, matched for age and sex. RNA amounts of about 0.5 to 1 ug underwent reverse transcription with random hexamers. Using its own MiXCR run on the immunoSEQ multiplex PCR reads, TCRdb lists one record per CDR3 protein. Of 150,000 to 200,000 distinct CDR3 sequences in the sample, roughly 95% were seen once. Input material: CD4+ T cells from PBMCs. The TCR sequence derives from a human donor in good health.

This CDR3 reads CASSTTGLAGGYEQYF. DNA for the CDR3: TGTGCCAGCAGTACCACCGGACTAGCGGGAGGGTACGAGCAGTACTTC. The chain employs TRBV28 and TRBJ2-7, with 15 positions matching TRBD2. Germline V gene lookup returns CDR1 MDHEN and CDR2 SYDVKM. The CDR3 is made up of 16 amino acids. With 5 bases clipped from V and 4 bases from J, the junction kept 6 bases outside the gene matches.